This record covers a single T cell receptor (beta chain). Its antigen is not identified. The entry originates in a study of beta chain features in type 1 diabetes. The wider study: Across the samples, around 110,000,000 sorted cells were examined in total.

Of the isolated RNA, all was reverse transcribed, and so the sequenced material was expressed TCRB transcripts. Sequenced by immunoSEQ multiplex PCR; TCRdb stores in-frame clones only, minus some. In the table there are roughly 250,000 clones, about 10% of which are singletons. Study findings and constraints: The study found fewer insertions and more deletions at VDJ junctions in type 1 diabetes patients. Whether HLA type affects TCRB rearrangement stayed undetermined in the present work.

Markers CD45RO/CCR7/CD25/CD127/CD95/CD27 served to sort CD4+ naive, central memory, regulatory and stem cell-like memory cells. This receptor was identified in a woman aged 18-29 years in good health. What was sequenced was naive CD4+ T cells from blood.

CDR3 nucleotides: TGTGCCAGCAGCAGCAAGACAGGCCAAGAGACCCAGTACTTC. Amino acid sequence: CASSSKTGQETQYF. The V and J genes are TRBV5-4 and TRBJ2-5, with D perhaps TRBD1 (6 bases). The CDR3 sequence is 14 residues long. The V gene lost 4 bases and the J gene lost 1 base, with 11 bases spanning the gap. CDR1 and CDR2 from the germline V gene are SGHNT and YYREEE (reference sequence).